This T cell receptor (beta chain) was obtained from a study of T cell responses to AZD1222 COVID-19 vaccine. Trimming took 5 bases from V and 4 from J; bases not matched to a gene: 6. Germline loops: CDR1 SEHNR, CDR2 FQNEAQ (reference sequence). The CDR3 is 15 residues long. Using immunoSEQ multiplex PCR, the repertoire was profiled, and TCRdb retains in-frame clones only, with some absent. The sample shows roughly 100,000 clones, approximately 88% of them seen only once. The input for sequencing was peripheral blood, taken on day 0 of AZD1222 vaccination. The gene calls are TRBV7-9 and TRBJ2-7, with 12 positions matching TRBD2. The origin of this receptor is an adult in good health. Written as DNA, the CDR3 is TGTGCCAGCAGCCCTCTCGGGACTAGCGGGTACGAGCAGTACTTC. This encodes CASSPLGTSGYEQYF.